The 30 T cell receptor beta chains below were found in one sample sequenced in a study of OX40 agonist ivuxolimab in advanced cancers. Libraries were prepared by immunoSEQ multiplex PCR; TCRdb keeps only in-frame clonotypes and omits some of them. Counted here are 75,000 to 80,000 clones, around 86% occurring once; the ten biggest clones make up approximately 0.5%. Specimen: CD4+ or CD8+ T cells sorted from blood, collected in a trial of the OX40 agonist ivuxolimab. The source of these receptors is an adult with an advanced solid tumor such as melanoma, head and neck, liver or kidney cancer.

Here the CDR3 reads CASSLGPGRNTIYF. DNA for the CDR3: TGTGCCAGCAGCTTAGGACCAGGGCGGAACACCATATATTTT. The chain combines TRBV7-2 with TRBJ1-3; perhaps TRBD1 as D (5 bases). The ends were cut back, 1 base at V and 7 bases at J, with 11 bases in the middle. In germline, CDR1 is SGHTA, CDR2 FQGNSA. The CDR3 covers 14 residues.

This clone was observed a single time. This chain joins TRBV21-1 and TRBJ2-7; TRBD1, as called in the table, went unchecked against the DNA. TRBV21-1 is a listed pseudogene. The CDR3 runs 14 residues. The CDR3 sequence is CASSPDTGPYEQYF. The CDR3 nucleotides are TGTGCCAGCAGCCCGGACACAGGGCCCTACGAGCAGTACTTC.

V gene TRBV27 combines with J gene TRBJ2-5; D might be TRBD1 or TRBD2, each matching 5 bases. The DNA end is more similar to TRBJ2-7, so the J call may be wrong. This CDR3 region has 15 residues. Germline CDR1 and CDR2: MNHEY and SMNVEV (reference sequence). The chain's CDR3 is CASSSRDRSSYEQYF. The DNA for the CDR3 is TGTGCCAGCAGTTCTCGGGACCGCAGCTCCTACGAGCAGTACTTC.

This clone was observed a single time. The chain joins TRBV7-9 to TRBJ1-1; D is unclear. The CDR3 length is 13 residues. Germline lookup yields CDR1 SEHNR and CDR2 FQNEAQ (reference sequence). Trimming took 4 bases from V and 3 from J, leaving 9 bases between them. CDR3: CASSYSGDTEAFF. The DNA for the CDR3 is TGTGCCAGCAGCTATAGCGGGGACACTGAAGCTTTCTTT.

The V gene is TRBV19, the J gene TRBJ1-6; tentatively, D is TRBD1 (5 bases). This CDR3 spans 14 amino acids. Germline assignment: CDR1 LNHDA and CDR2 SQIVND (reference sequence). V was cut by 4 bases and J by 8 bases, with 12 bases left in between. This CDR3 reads CASSRGTDYSPLHF. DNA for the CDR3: TGTGCCAGTAGTAGGGGGACTGATTATTCACCCCTCCACTTT.

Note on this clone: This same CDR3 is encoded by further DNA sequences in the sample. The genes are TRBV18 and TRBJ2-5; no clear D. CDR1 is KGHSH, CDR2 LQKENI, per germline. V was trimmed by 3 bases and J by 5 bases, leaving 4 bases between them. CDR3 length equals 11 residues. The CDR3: CASSPRETQYF. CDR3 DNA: TGTGCCAGCTCACCTCGGGAGACCCAGTACTTC.

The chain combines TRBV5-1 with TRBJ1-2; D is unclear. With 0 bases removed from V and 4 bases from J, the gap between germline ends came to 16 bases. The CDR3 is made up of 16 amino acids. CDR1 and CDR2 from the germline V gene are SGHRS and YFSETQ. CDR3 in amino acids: CASSLDTNRPGYGYTF. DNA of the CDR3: TGCGCCAGCAGCTTGGACACGAATCGGCCGGGCTATGGCTACACCTTC.

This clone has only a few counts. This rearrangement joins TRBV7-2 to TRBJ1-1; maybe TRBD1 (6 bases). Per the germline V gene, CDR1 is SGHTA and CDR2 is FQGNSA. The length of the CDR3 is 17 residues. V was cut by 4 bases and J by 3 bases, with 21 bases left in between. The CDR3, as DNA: TGTGCCAGCAGCTCCTTTTACGGGGGGCGCGGTTACACTGAAGCTTTCTTT. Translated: CASSSFYGGRGYTEAFF. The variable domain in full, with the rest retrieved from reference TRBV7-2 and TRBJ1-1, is GAGVSQSPSNKVTEKGKDVELRCDPISGHTALYWYRQSLGQGLEFLIYFQGNSAPDKSGLPSDRFSAERTGGSVSTLTIQRTQQEDSAVYLCASSSFYGGRGYTEAFFGQGTRLTVV.

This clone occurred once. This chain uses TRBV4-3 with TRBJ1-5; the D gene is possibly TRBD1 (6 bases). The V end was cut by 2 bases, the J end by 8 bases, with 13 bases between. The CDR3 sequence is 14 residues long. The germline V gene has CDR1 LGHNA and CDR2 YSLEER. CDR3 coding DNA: TGCGCCAGCAGCCAATCCTCGGGGGGCGAGCCCCAGCATTTT. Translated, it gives CASSQSSGGEPQHF.

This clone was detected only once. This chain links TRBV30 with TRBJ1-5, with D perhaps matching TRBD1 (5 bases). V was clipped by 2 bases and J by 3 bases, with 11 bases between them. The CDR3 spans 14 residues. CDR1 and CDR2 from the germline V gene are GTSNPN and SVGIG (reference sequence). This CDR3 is CAWSTGGNNQPQHF. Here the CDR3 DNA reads TGTGCCTGGAGTACTGGGGGGAACAATCAGCCCCAGCATTTT.

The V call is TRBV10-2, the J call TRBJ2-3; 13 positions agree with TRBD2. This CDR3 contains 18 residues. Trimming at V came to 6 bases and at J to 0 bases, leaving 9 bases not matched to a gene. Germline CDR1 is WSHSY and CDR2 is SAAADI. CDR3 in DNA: TGCGCCAGCAGCCCTACTAGCGGGGGGGCTGGAAGCACAGATACGCAGTATTTT. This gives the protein CASSPTSGGAGSTDTQYF.

CDR3 amino acids: CASSILARTNTGELFF. As DNA, the CDR3 is TGTGCCAGTAGTATATTGGCCAGAACGAACACCGGGGAGCTGTTTTTT. V gene TRBV19 combines with J gene TRBJ2-2; no clear D gene. CDR1 is LNHDA, CDR2 SQIVND, per germline (reference sequence). Trimming cost V 2 bases and J 0 bases, with 10 bases left between them. The CDR3 is 16 amino acids.

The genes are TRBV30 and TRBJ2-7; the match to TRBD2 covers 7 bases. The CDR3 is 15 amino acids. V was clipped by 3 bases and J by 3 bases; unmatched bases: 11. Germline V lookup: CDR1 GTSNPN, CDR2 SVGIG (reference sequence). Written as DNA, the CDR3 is TGTGCCTGGAGCAGAGGACTAGTTTTTAACTACGAGCAGTACTTC. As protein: CAWSRGLVFNYEQYF.

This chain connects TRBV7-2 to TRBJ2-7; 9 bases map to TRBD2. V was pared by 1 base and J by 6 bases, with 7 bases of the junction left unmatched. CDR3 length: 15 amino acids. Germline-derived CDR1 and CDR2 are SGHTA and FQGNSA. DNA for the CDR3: TGTGCCAGCAGCTTAGGCGGGGGGGCTCGTGGCGAGCAGTACTTC. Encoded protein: CASSLGGGARGEQYF. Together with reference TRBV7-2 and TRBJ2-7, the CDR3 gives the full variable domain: GAGVSQSPSNKVTEKGKDVELRCDPISGHTALYWYRQSLGQGLEFLIYFQGNSAPDKSGLPSDRFSAERTGGSVSTLTIQRTQQEDSAVYLCASSLGGGARGEQYFGPGTRLTVT.

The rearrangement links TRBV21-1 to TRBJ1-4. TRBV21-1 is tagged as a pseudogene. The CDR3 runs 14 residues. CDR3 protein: CASSLRGRNEKLFF. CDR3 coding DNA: TGTGCCAGCAGCCTCCGCGGACGGAATGAAAAACTGTTTTTT.

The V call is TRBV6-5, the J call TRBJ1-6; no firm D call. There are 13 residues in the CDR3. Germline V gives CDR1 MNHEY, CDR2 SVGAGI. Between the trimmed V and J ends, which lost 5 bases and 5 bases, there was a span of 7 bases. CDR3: CASSRKDNSPLHF. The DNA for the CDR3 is TGTGCCAGCAGTAGAAAGGATAATTCACCCCTCCACTTT.

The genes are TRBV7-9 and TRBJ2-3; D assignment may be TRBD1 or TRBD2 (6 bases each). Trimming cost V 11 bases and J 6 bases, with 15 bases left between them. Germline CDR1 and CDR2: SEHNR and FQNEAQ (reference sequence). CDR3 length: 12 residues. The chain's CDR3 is CALGGGFDTQYF. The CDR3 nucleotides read TGTGCCCTTGGAGGGGGTTTCGATACGCAGTATTTT. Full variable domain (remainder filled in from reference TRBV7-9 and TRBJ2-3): DTGVSQNPRHKITKRGQNVTFRCDPISEHNRLYWYRQTLGQGPEFLTYFQNEAQLEKSRLLSDRFSAERPKGSFSTLEIQRTEQGDSAMYLCALGGGFDTQYFGPGTRLTVL.

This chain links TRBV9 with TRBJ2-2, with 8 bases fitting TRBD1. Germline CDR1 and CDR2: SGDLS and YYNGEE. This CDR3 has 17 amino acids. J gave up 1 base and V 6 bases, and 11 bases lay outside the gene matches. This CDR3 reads CASILRQGLKNTGELFF. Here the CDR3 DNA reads TGTGCCAGCATCCTCCGACAGGGGCTCAAGAACACCGGGGAGCTGTTTTTT.

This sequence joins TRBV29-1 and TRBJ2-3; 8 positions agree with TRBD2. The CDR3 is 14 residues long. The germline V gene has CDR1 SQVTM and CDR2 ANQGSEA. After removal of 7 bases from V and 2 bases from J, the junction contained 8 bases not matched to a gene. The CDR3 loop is CSAFSGEFTDTQYF. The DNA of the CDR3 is TGCAGCGCTTTTAGCGGGGAATTCACAGATACGCAGTATTTT.

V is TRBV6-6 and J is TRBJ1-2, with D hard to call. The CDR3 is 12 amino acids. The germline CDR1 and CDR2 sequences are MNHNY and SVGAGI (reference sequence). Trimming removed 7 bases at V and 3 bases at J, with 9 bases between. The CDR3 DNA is TGTGCCAGCAAATACTTCGACTATGGCTACACCTTC. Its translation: CASKYFDYGYTF.

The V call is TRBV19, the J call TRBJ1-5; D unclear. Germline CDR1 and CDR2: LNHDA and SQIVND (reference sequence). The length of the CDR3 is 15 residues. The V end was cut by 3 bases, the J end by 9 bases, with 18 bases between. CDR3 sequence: CASSIVGSPRRPQHF. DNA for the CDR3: TGTGCCAGTAGTATTGTTGGGTCACCAAGACGGCCCCAGCATTTT.

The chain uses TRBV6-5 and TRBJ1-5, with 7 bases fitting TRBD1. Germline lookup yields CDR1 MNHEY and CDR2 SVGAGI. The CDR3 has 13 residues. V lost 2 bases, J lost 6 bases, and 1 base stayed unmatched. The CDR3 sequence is CASSYDRVQPQHF. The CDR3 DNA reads TGTGCCAGCAGTTACGACAGGGTTCAGCCCCAGCATTTT.

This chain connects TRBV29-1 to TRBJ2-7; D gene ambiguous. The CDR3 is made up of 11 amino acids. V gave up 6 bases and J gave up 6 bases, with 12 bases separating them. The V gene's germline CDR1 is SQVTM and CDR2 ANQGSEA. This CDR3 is CSVVLAREQYF. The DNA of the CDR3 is TGCAGCGTAGTACTTGCCCGCGAGCAGTACTTC.

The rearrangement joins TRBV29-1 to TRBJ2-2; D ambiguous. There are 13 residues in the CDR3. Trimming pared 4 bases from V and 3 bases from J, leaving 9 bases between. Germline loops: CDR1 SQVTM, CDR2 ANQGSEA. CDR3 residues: CSVGPQYTGELFF. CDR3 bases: TGCAGCGTTGGACCCCAGTACACCGGGGAGCTGTTTTTT.

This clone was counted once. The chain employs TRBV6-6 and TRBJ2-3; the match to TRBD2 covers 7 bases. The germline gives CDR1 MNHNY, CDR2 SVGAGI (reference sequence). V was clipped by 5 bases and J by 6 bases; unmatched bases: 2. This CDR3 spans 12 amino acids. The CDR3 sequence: CASSPGGDTQYF. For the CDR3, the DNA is TGTGCCAGCAGTCCCGGGGGGGATACGCAGTATTTT.

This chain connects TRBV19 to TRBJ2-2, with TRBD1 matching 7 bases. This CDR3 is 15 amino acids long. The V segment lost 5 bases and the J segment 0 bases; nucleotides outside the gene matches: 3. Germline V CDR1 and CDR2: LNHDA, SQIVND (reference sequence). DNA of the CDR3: TGTGCCAGTAGTCGGGACAGACCGAACACCGGGGAGCTGTTTTTT. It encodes CASSRDRPNTGELFF.

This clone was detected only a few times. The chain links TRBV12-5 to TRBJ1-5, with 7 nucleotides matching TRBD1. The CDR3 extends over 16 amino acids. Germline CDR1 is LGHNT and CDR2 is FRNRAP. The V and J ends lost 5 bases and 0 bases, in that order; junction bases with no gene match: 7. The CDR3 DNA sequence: TGTGCTAGTGGTAGTCCCGGGACAGCTAGCAATCAGCCCCAGCATTTT. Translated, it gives CASGSPGTASNQPQHF.

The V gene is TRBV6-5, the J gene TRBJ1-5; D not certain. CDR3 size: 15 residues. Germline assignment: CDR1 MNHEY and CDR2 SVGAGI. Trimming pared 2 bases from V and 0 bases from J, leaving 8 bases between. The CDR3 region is CASSYDMGSNQPQHF. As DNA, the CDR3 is TGTGCCAGCAGTTACGATATGGGTAGCAATCAGCCCCAGCATTTT.

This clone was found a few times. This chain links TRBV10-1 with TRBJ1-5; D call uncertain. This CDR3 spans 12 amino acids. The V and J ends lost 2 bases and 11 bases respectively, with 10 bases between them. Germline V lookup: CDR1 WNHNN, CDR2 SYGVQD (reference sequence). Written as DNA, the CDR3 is TGCGCCAGCAGTGAGGGGGAAGCGACCCAGCATTTT. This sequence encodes CASSEGEATQHF.

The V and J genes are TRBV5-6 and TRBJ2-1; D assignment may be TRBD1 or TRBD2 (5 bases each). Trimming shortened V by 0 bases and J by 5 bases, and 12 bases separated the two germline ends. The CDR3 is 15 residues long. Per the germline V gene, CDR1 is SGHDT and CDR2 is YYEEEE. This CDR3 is CASSLGMRGNNEQFF. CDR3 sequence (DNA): TGTGCCAGCAGCTTGGGGATGAGGGGTAACAATGAGCAGTTCTTC.